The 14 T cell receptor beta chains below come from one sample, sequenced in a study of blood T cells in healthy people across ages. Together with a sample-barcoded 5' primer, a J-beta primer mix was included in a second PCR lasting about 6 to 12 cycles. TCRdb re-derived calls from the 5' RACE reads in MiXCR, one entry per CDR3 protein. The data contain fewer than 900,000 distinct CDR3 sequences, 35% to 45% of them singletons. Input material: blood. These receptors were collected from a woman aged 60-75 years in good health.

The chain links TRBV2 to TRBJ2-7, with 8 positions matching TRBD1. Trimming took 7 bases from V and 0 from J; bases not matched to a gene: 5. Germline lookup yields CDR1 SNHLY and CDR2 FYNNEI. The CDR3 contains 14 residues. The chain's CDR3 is CASKQGVSSYEQYF. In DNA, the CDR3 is TGTGCCAGCAAACAGGGGGTGAGCTCCTACGAGCAGTACTTC.

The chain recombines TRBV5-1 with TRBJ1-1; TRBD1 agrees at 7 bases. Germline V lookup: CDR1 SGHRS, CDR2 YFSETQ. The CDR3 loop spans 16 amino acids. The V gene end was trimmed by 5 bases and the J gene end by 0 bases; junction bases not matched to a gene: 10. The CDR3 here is CASSSRTGTMNTEAFF. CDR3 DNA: TGCGCCAGCAGTTCTAGGACAGGTACTATGAACACTGAAGCTTTCTTT. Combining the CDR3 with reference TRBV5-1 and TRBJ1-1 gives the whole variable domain KAGVTQTPRYLIKTRGQQVTLSCSPISGHRSVSWYQQTPGQGLQFLFEYFSETQRNKGNFPGRFSGRQFSNSRSEMNVSTLELGDSALYLCASSSRTGTMNTEAFFGQGTRLTVV.

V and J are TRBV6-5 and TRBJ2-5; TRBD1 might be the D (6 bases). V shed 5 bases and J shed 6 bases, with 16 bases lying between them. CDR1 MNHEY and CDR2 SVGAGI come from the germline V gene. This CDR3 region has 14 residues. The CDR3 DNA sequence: TGTGCCAGCAGTGACCCAGGGGTAGGACAGACCCAGTACTTC. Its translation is CASSDPGVGQTQYF.

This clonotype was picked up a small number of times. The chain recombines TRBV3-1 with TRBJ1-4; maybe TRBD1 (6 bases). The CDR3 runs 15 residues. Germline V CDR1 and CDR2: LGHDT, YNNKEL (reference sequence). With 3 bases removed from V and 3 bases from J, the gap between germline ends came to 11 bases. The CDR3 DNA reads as TGTGCCAGCAGCCAGGGGGGGCGGTCTAATGAAAAACTGTTTTTT. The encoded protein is CASSQGGRSNEKLFF.

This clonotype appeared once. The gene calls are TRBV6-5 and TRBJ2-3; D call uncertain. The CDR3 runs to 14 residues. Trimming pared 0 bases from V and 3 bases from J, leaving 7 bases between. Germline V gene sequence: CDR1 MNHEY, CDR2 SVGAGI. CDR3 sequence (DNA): TGTGCCAGCAGTTACTCTTCCCCAACAGATACGCAGTATTTT. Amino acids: CASSYSSPTDTQYF.

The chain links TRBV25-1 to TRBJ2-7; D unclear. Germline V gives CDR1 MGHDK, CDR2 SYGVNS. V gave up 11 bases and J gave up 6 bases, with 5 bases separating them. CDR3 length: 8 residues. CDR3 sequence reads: CASLEQYF. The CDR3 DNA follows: TGTGCCTCACTCGAGCAGTACTTC.

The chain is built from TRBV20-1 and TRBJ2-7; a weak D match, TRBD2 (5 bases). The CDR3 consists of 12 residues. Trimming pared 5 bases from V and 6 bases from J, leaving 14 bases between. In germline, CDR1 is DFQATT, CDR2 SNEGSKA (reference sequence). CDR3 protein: CSAPDSSREQYF. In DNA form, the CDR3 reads TGCAGTGCTCCGGACTCCTCTCGCGAGCAGTACTTC.

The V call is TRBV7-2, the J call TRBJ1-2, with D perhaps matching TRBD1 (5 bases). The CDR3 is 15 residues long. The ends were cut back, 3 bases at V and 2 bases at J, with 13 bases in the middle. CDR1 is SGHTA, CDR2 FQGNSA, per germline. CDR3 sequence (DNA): TGTGCCAGCAGCTTCTTTCAGGGTTCGAACTATGGCTACACCTTC. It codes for CASSFFQGSNYGYTF.

CDR3 loop: CASSYSARVEETQYF. CDR3 DNA: TGTGCCAGCAGTTACTCGGCGCGGGTGGAAGAGACCCAGTACTTC. The chain carries TRBV6-2 or TRBV6-3 and TRBJ2-5, with D perhaps matching TRBD2 (5 bases). V was trimmed by 0 bases and J by 3 bases, leaving 11 bases between them. This CDR3 has 15 amino acids. Per germline, CDR1 MNHEY and CDR2 SVGEGT.

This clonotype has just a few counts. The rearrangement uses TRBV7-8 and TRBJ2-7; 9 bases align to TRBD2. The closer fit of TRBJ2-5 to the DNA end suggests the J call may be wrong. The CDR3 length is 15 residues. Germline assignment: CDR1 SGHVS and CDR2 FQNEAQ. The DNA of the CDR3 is TGTGCCAGCAGCCCCGGTCGGACTAGCGCAGAGACCCAGTACTTC. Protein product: CASSPGRTSAETQYF.

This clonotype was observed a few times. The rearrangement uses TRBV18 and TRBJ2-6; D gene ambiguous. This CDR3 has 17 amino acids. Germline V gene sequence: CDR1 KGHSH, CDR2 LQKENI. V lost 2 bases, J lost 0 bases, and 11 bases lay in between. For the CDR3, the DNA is TGTGCCAGCTCACCATTGGCAGAGAGCTCTGGGGCCAACGTCCTGACTTTC. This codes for CASSPLAESSGANVLTF.

This chain's CDR3 is CASSLGSVPSYEQYF. The CDR3 nucleotides are TGTGCCAGCAGCTTAGGTTCGGTTCCCTCCTACGAGCAGTACTTC. The chain has TRBV7-2 and TRBJ2-7; D is unclear. Trimming took 1 base from V and 0 from J, leaving 10 bases between them. The CDR3 runs 15 residues. Germline CDR1 and CDR2: SGHTA and FQGNSA.

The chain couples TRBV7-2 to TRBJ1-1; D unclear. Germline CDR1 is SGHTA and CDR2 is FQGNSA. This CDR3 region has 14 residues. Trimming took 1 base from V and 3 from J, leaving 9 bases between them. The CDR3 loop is CASSLVQTHTEAFF. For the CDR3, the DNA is TGTGCCAGCAGCTTAGTACAGACGCACACTGAAGCTTTCTTT.

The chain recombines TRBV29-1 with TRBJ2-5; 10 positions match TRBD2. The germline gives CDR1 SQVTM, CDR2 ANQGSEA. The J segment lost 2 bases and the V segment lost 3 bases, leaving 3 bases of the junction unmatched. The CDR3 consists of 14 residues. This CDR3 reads CSVDRLAGQETQYF. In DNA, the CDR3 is TGCAGCGTTGACAGACTAGCGGGTCAAGAGACCCAGTACTTC.